This T cell receptor (beta chain) was sequenced for a study of blood T cell repertoires in COVID-19. Overall study: Samples representing acute and convalescent COVID-19 were sourced from the United States, Italy and Spain. The analysed material was cDNA or gDNA that came from T cells, B-cell-depleted T cells, or PBMCs.

Germline loops: CDR1 SGHNT, CDR2 YYREEE (reference sequence). CDR3 length: 16 residues. V lost 4 bases and J lost 3; bases outside the gene matches: 6. As handled by the study authors: The assay estimated nucleated cells by amplifying reference gene primers. TCRdb's copy holds only in-frame clones and misses some; the assay was immunoSEQ multiplex PCR. That table gives V, J and clone size, and the DNA gave D and trimming. Of approximately 90,000 clones in the sample, around 86% are singletons; the top ten hold roughly 3.5%. The TCR originated in a woman in her sixties or seventies with acute or convalescent COVID-19. The sequenced sample was peripheral blood. The chain carries TRBV5-4 and TRBJ2-3; 12 nucleotides line up with TRBD2. The CDR3: CASSLRLAGATDTQYF. The CDR3 DNA follows: TGTGCCAGCAGCCTAAGACTAGCGGGGGCGACAGATACGCAGTATTTT.